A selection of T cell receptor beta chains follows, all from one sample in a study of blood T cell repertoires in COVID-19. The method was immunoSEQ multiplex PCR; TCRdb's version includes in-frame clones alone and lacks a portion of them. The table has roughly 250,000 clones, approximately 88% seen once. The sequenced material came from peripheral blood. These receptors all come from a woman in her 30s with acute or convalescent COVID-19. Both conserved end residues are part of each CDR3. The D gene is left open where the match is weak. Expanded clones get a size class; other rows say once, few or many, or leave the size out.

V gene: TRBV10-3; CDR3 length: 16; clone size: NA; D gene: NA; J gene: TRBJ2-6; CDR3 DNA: TGTGCCATCAGTGAGGCCCGAGGCTCTGGGGCCAACGTCCTGACTTTC; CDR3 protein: CAISEARGSGANVLTF
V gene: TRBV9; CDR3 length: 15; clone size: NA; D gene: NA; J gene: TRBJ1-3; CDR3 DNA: TGTGCCAGCAGCCCTGCGCGGGCGGCTGGAAACACCATATATTTT; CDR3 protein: CASSPARAAGNTIYF
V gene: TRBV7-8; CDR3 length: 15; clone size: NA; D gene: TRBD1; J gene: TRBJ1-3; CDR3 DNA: TGTGCCAGCAGCTTAGACAGGGGTGCCGGAAACACCATATATTTT; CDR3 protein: CASSLDRGAGNTIYF
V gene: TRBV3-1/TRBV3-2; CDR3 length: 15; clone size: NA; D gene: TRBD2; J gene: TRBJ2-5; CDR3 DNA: TGTGCCAGCAGCCAAGATGTAGCGGGAGGAGAGACCCAGTACTTC; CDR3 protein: CASSQDVAGGETQYF
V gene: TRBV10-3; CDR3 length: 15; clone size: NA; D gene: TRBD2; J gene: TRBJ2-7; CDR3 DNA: TGTGCCATCAGTGAGTCGACTAGCGGGACCCACGAGCAGTACTTC; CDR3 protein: CAISESTSGTHEQYF
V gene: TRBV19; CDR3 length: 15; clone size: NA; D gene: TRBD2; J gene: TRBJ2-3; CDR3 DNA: TGTGCCAGTAGTATCGGACTAGCGGGGGCAGATACGCAGTATTTT; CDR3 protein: CASSIGLAGADTQYF
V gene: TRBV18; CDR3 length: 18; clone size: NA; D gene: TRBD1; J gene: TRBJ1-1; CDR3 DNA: TGTGCCAGCTCACCACTTGTACAGGACAGGGGGCCGAACACTGAAGCTTTCTTT; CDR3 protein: CASSPLVQDRGPNTEAFF
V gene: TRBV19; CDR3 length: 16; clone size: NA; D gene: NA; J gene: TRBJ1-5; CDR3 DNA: TGTGCCAGTAGTGACCCCCGGAGGAACGGCAATCAGCCCCAGCATTTT; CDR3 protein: CASSDPRRNGNQPQHF
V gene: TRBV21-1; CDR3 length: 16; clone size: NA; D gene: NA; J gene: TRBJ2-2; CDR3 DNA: TGTGCCAGCAGCAAGGGCCGGACATCGAACACCGGGGAGCTGTTTTTT; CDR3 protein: CASSKGRTSNTGELFF
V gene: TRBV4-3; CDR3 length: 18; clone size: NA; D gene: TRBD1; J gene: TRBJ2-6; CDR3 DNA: TGCGCCAGCAGCCCGTCAGGACAGGGGATCGCTGGGGCCAACGTCCTGACTTTC; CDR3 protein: CASSPSGQGIAGANVLTF
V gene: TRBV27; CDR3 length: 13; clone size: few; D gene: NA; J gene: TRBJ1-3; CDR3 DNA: TGTGCCAGCAGTCGGGGGTTGGGAAACACCATATATTTT; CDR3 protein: CASSRGLGNTIYF
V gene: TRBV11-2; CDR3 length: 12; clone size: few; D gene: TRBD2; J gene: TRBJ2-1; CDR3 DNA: TGTGCCATACTAGCGGGAAGGGATGAGCAGTTCTTC; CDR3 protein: CAILAGRDEQFF
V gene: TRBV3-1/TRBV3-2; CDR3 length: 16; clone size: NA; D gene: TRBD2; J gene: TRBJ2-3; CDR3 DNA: TGTGCCAGCAGCCAACGGACTAGGGCCTTTAGAGATACGCAGTATTTT; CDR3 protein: CASSQRTRAFRDTQYF
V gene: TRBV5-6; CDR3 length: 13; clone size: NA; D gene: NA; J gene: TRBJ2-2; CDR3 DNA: TGTGCCAGCAAGAGGGCGAACACCGGGGAGCTGTTTTTT; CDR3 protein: CASKRANTGELFF
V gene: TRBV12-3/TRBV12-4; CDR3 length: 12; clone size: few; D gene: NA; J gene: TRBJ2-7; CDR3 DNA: TGTGCCAGCAGTTTAATTATCTCCGAGCAGTACTTC; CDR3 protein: CASSLIISEQYF
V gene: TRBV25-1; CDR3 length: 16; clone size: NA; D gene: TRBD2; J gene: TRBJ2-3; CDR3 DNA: TGTGCCAGCAGTGACTCTAGCGGGAGGCTTACAGATACGCAGTATTTT; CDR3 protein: CASSDSSGRLTDTQYF
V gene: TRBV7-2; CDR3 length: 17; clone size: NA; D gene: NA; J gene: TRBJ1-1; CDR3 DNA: TGTGCCAGCAGCTTAAGGCTTTGGGGGGGCTTAGGCACTGAAGCTTTCTTT; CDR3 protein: CASSLRLWGGLGTEAFF
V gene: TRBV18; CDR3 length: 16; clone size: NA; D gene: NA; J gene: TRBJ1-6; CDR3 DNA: TGTGCCAGCTCACCTTCAAGGGGCGCGATGAAGTCACCCCTCCACTTT; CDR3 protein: CASSPSRGAMKSPLHF
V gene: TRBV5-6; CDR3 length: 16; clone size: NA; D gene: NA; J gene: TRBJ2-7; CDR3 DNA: TGTGCCAGCAGCGCGAGGGGGGCGGGAGTAGCCTACGAGCAGTACTTC; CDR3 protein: CASSARGAGVAYEQYF
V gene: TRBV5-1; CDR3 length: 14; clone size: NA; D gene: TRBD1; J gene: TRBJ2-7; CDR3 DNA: TGCGCCAGAACCAACCGGGACAGGAGGTACGAGCAGTACTTC; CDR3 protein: CARTNRDRRYEQYF
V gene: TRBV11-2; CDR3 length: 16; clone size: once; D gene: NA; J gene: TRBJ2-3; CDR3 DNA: TGTGCCAGCAGCCCCAGGGCGGGGGCCAACACAGATACGCAGTATTTT; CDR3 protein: CASSPRAGANTDTQYF
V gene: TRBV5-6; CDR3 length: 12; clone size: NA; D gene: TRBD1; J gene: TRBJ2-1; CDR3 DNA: TGTGCCAGCAGCGTGACAGGGATTGAGCAGTTCTTC; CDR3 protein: CASSVTGIEQFF
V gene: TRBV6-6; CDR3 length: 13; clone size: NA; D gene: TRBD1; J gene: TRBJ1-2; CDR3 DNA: TGTGCCAGCAGTTCGGCGCAGGGGGCCGGCTACACCTTC; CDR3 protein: CASSSAQGAGYTF
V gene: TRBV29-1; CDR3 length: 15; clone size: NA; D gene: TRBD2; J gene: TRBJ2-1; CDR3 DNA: TGCAGCGGCCGTGGGACTAGCGGGAGCCCCAATGAGCAGTTCTTC; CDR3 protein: CSGRGTSGSPNEQFF
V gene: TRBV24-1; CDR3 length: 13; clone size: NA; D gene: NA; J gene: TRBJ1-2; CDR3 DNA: TGTGCCACCAGTCGGACACTTGGCTATGGCTACACCTTC; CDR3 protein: CATSRTLGYGYTF
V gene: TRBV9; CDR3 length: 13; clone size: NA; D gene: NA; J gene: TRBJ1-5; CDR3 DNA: TGTGCCAGCAGCGTCACGGGGAATCAGCCCCAGCATTTT; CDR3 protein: CASSVTGNQPQHF
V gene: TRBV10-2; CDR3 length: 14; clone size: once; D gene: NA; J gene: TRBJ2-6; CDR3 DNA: TGCGCCAGCAAGCGGACCGCTGGGGCCAACGTCCTGACTTTC; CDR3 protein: CASKRTAGANVLTF